The TCR beta chain described here comes from a study of technical replicates of blood from several donors. CDR1 and CDR2 from the germline V gene are SGHTA and FQGNSA. Germline trimming cut 2 bases from V and 1 base from J; bases unmatched to any gene: 11. This CDR3 region has 19 residues. Repertoires were generated with immunoSEQ multiplex PCR, while TCRdb's copy carries only in-frame clones and drops some. The sample has fewer than 90,000 clones, 90% to 95% seen once; the top ten hold approximately 0.25%. This clone was seen only once. This TCR came from a human donor in good health. This chain connects TRBV7-2 to TRBJ2-3, with TRBD2 identical over 11 bases. The specimen was T cells isolated from PBMCs. The CDR3 region has the DNA TGTGCCAGCAGCTTATTTGAGACTAGCGGGAAGGTGGGCACAGATACGCAGTATTTT. This encodes CASSLFETSGKVGTDTQYF.